Listed below are T cell receptor beta chains from one sample, sequenced in a study of spatial heterogeneity in lung cancer. From the 5' RACE reads, TCRdb called clonotypes with MiXCR, one entry per CDR3 protein. This table holds some 30,000 distinct CDR3 sequences, 5.4% found once. The sequences come from PBMCs, collected at follow-up. The source is a female donor with early-stage non-small cell lung cancer. The CDR3 runs from the conserved cysteine through the conserved F or W. The D gene is left open where the match is weak. Some rows have no size entry. The others give once, few or many, or a class for an expanded clone.

cdr3_aa cdr3_nt d_call v_call clone_size j_call
CASTIMGRGELFF TGTGCCAGCACAATCATGGGGAGGGGGGAGCTGTTTTTT . TRBV12-3/TRBV12-4 many TRBJ2-2
CASSLTSGGSGEQFF TGCGCCAGCAGCTTAACTAGCGGCGGTTCCGGTGAGCAGTTCTTC TRBD2 TRBV5-1 . TRBJ2-1
CASSSTGSTNEKLFF TGTGCCAGCAGCTCGACAGGTTCAACTAATGAAAAACTGTTTTTT . TRBV7-2 many TRBJ1-4
CSVALRGQGGPDTQYF TGCAGCGTTGCCCTTCGCGGACAGGGGGGACCAGATACGCAGTATTTT TRBD1 TRBV29-1 many TRBJ2-3
CASSPRVSTDTQYF TGTGCCAGCAGCCCCAGGGTATCCACAGATACGCAGTATTTT . TRBV28 many TRBJ2-3
CASSYWANTEAFF TGTGCCAGCAGTTACTGGGCGAACACTGAAGCTTTCTTT . TRBV6-2/TRBV6-3 few TRBJ1-1
CASSPNPTGGTNGYTF TGTGCCAGCAGTCCTAACCCTACAGGGGGCACAAATGGCTACACCTTC TRBD1 TRBV12-3/TRBV12-4 many TRBJ1-2
CASSLQGGYEQYF TGTGCCAGCAGCTTACAGGGGGGCTACGAGCAGTACTTC . TRBV7-2 many TRBJ2-7
CAWSLLAGGSDTQYF TGTGCCTGGAGTCTACTAGCGGGAGGTTCAGATACGCAGTATTTT TRBD2 TRBV30 medium-sized TRBJ2-3
CASSNFSWTANSPLHF TGTGCCAGCAGCAACTTCTCTTGGACAGCGAATTCACCCCTCCACTTT . TRBV7-2 many TRBJ1-6
CSAAWLVAGVESDTQYF TGCAGTGCGGCTTGGCTTGTAGCGGGAGTTGAGTCAGATACGCAGTATTTT TRBD2 TRBV20-1 many TRBJ2-3
CASSSPDRGLMDTQYF TGTGCCAGCAGCTCCCCCGACAGGGGGCTTATGGATACGCAGTATTTT TRBD1 TRBV7-9 many TRBJ2-3
CASNPRSGGETQYF TGTGCCAGCAACCCCCGCTCGGGGGGAGAGACCCAGTACTTC TRBD2 TRBV2 many TRBJ2-5
CSAWTGVNQPQHF TGCAGTGCTTGGACAGGGGTCAATCAGCCCCAGCATTTT TRBD1 TRBV20-1 few TRBJ1-5
CSARQDRGHIDTQYF TGCAGTGCTAGACAGGACAGGGGGCATATAGATACGCAGTATTTT TRBD1 TRBV20-1 many TRBJ2-3
CSVVWTTSYEQYF TGCAGCGTTGTATGGACTACCTCCTACGAGCAGTACTTC . TRBV29-1 many TRBJ2-7
CSASGGTDTQYF TGCAGTGCTAGTGGCGGCACAGATACGCAGTATTTT . TRBV20-1 many TRBJ2-3
CASERDNTDTQYF TGTGCCAGCGAACGGGACAACACAGATACGCAGTATTTT . TRBV6-2/TRBV6-3 many TRBJ2-3
CVSGRDRGSSGNTIYF TGTGTCAGCGGCCGGGACAGGGGGTCCTCTGGAAACACCATATATTTT TRBD1 TRBV11-2 few TRBJ1-3
CASNLGEIALQETQYF TGTGCCAGCAACCTAGGGGAGATAGCCCTCCAAGAGACCCAGTACTTC . TRBV2 . TRBJ2-5
CSAYFLAGGTDTQYF TGCAGTGCTTATTTCCTAGCGGGCGGGACAGATACGCAGTATTTT TRBD2 TRBV20-1 many TRBJ2-3
CASSFGTGSLRGELFF TGTGCCAGCAGCTTCGGGACAGGGAGTCTTCGAGGGGAGCTGTTTTTT TRBD1 TRBV7-9 medium-sized TRBJ2-2